A single sample gave rise to the 17 T cell receptor beta chains below, sequenced in a study of OX40 agonist ivuxolimab in advanced cancers. The library came from the immunoSEQ multiplex PCR assay. Sourced from immuneACCESS, this table was stored by TCRdb with only in-frame sequences that have V and J called. A share of the clones is absent; for the studies checked, an unresolved V gene accounts for under half, and the remainder has no known explanation. Present in this sample are 100,000 or so clones, approximately 90% of which were seen just once. Around 1.8% of the sample is in the top ten clones. Here the sequenced sample was CD4+ or CD8+ T cells sorted from blood, taken in a trial of the OX40 agonist ivuxolimab. The source is an adult with an advanced solid tumor such as melanoma, head and neck, liver or kidney cancer.

The CDR3 DNA sequence: TGTGCCAGCAGTTACCGACTAGCGGGAGGGCCTGGAGAGACCCAGTACTTC. It codes for CASSYRLAGGPGETQYF. This rearrangement joins TRBV27 to TRBJ2-5, with 14 bases aligning to TRBD2. The CDR3 extends over 17 amino acids. Germline V gives CDR1 MNHEY, CDR2 SMNVEV (reference sequence). Trimming removed 4 bases from V and 4 bases from J; junction bases left unmatched: 8.

The V and J genes are TRBV5-3 and TRBJ2-7; D might be TRBD1 (6 bases). TRBV5-3 is classed as an ORF, of uncertain function. The CDR3 runs 13 residues. Trimming shortened V by 8 bases and J by 4 bases, and 16 bases separated the two germline ends. The CDR3 region is CASSTGILYEQYF. The CDR3 nucleotides are TGTGCCAGCAGCACAGGGATCCTGTACGAGCAGTACTTC.

The CDR3 sequence: CASSLEVASGYNEQFF. CDR3 DNA: TGTGCCAGCAGCTTAGAGGTGGCTAGCGGTTACAATGAGCAGTTCTTC. The rearrangement joins TRBV7-6 to TRBJ2-1; 7 nucleotides align to TRBD2. V trimming: 1 base; J trimming: 4 bases; junction bases outside the gene matches: 7. Germline CDR1 SGHVS, CDR2 FNYEAQ. The CDR3 has 16 residues.

The chain is built from TRBV25-1 and TRBJ1-2, with no clear D. Trimming took 4 bases from V and 4 from J, leaving 7 bases between them. Germline V lookup: CDR1 MGHDK, CDR2 SYGVNS. The CDR3 runs to 12 residues. The CDR3 region is CASSAGIYGYTF. As DNA, the CDR3 is TGTGCCAGCAGTGCCGGGATCTATGGCTACACCTTC.

This chain uses TRBV7-6 with TRBJ2-1; no firm D call. Trimming shortened V by 4 bases and J by 0 bases, and 10 bases separated the two germline ends. Looked up from germline, CDR1 is SGHVS and CDR2 is FNYEAQ. The CDR3 runs 15 residues. This CDR3 is CASSSDVSSYNEQFF. The CDR3 region has the DNA TGTGCCAGCAGCTCGGACGTCAGCTCCTACAATGAGCAGTTCTTC. The full variable domain, rest sourced from reference TRBV7-6 and TRBJ2-1, is GAGVSQSPRYKVTKRGQDVALRCDPISGHVSLYWYRQALGQGPEFLTYFNYEAQQDKSGLPNDRFSAERPEGSISTLTIQRTEQRDSAMYRCASSSDVSSYNEQFFGPGTRLTVL.

The chain has TRBV11-2 and TRBJ2-5, with D perhaps TRBD1 (6 bases). The better agreement between TRBJ2-7 and the DNA end casts doubt on the J call. The CDR3 is 15 amino acids. Germline-derived CDR1 and CDR2 are SGHAT and FQNNGV. This CDR3 reads CASSPAGGVTDEQYF. The CDR3 coding sequence is TGTGCCAGCAGCCCAGCTGGGGGCGTGACGGACGAGCAGTACTTC.

J is TRBJ2-3 and V is TRBV5-6, with 9 bases fitting TRBD2. Trimming took 0 bases from V and 1 from J; bases not matched to a gene: 9. Per germline, CDR1 SGHDT and CDR2 YYEEEE. The CDR3 totals 18 residues. The chain's CDR3 is CASSLVGGRAWGTDTQYF. CDR3 DNA sequence: TGTGCCAGCAGCTTGGTTGGCGGGAGGGCCTGGGGCACAGATACGCAGTATTTT.

The chain joins TRBV28 to TRBJ1-1; D unresolved. The V end lost 7 bases, the J end lost 0 bases, and 15 bases lay between the germline ends. Germline values: CDR1 MDHEN, CDR2 SYDVKM. This CDR3 comprises 15 residues. The CDR3 is CASTSYDGLNTEAFF. DNA of the CDR3: TGTGCCAGCACAAGTTATGACGGGTTGAACACTGAAGCTTTCTTT.

This chain connects TRBV2 to TRBJ2-1; TRBD2 matches at 9 bases. The germline V gene has CDR1 SNHLY and CDR2 FYNNEI. The CDR3 is 14 amino acids. Trimming cost V 7 bases and J 12 bases; bases outside gene matches: 13. The DNA of the CDR3 is TGTGCCAGCACCGGACTAGCGTCCGGCGGTGCGCAGTTCTTC. It encodes CASTGLASGGAQFF.

The chain links TRBV30 to TRBJ2-3, with D possibly being TRBD2 (7 bases). Germline V gene sequence: CDR1 GTSNPN, CDR2 SVGIG (reference sequence). Trimming pared 4 bases from V and 8 bases from J, leaving 16 bases between. The CDR3 contains 13 residues. CDR3 in amino acids: CAWTEGGGVTQYF. In nucleotides, the CDR3 is TGTGCCTGGACGGAGGGGGGAGGGGTTACGCAGTATTTT.

This clone appeared a single time. This rearrangement joins TRBV5-1 to TRBJ2-2; a possible D gene is TRBD2 (5 bases). Trimming removed 4 bases at V and 9 bases at J, with 19 bases between. The germline V gene encodes CDR1 SGHRS and CDR2 YFSETQ. The CDR3 spans 15 residues. The CDR3 protein is CASSPIGGLVRELFF. The CDR3 DNA reads as TGCGCCAGCAGCCCGATTGGCGGGCTAGTCAGGGAGCTGTTTTTT. Full variable domain (missing parts from reference TRBV5-1 and TRBJ2-2): KAGVTQTPRYLIKTRGQQVTLSCSPISGHRSVSWYQQTPGQGLQFLFEYFSETQRNKGNFPGRFSGRQFSNSRSEMNVSTLELGDSALYLCASSPIGGLVRELFFGEGSRLTVL.

The genes are TRBV19 and TRBJ1-1, with D perhaps TRBD1 (6 bases). This CDR3 has 17 amino acids. Trimming left V 3 bases short and J 7 bases short, with 24 bases between. Per germline, CDR1 LNHDA and CDR2 SQIVND (reference sequence). CDR3 sequence reads: CASSILRSGHRADEAFF. The CDR3 coding sequence is TGTGCCAGTAGTATTCTTAGGTCGGGACATCGAGCTGATGAAGCTTTCTTT.

This clone was observed a single time. The J gene is TRBJ1-3, the V gene TRBV27; 7 bases map to TRBD1. The CDR3 consists of 16 residues. After removal of 5 bases from V and 0 bases from J, the junction contained 7 bases not matched to a gene. Germline assignment: CDR1 MNHEY and CDR2 SMNVEV (reference sequence). The chain's CDR3 is CASSRGDRSSGNTIYF. CDR3 bases: TGTGCCAGCAGTCGGGGGGACAGAAGCTCTGGAAACACCATATATTTT.

The CDR3 reads CASSVRHEVDEQFF. Here the CDR3 DNA reads TGTGCCAGCTCGGTCCGGCATGAAGTTGACGAGCAGTTCTTC. The V call is TRBV18, the J call TRBJ2-1; D unclear. Germline V gene lookup returns CDR1 KGHSH and CDR2 LQKENI. This CDR3 region has 14 residues. V dropped 6 bases and J dropped 10 bases, with 19 bases sitting between them.

This chain connects TRBV30 to TRBJ2-7, with 9 bases that match TRBD2. V trimming: 3 bases; J trimming: 7 bases; junction bases outside the gene matches: 7. This CDR3 has 13 residues. Germline V gene sequence: CDR1 GTSNPN, CDR2 SVGIG (reference sequence). CDR3 amino acids: CAWRGSGGGEQYF. The CDR3 DNA sequence: TGTGCCTGGAGGGGTAGCGGGGGAGGAGAGCAGTACTTC.

The chain links TRBV5-4 to TRBJ2-6; a weak D match, TRBD2 (6 bases). The CDR3 runs 16 residues. Trimming took off 6 bases at V and 1 base at J, with 14 bases between the two ends. CDR1 and CDR2 from the germline V gene are SGHNT and YYREEE (reference sequence). CDR3 region: CASKVGGWSGANVLTF. CDR3 DNA: TGTGCCAGCAAAGTGGGGGGATGGTCTGGGGCCAACGTCCTGACTTTC.

This clone has just one count. The chain carries TRBV5-1 and TRBJ2-3; 7 bases fit TRBD2. Unmatched junction bases numbered 13, after V lost 4 bases and J lost 2 bases. The CDR3 runs 17 residues. CDR1 and CDR2 (germline): SGHRS, YFSETQ. The chain's CDR3 is CASSREERPYPTDTQYF. The CDR3 nucleotides are TGCGCCAGCAGCCGGGAGGAGCGGCCCTACCCCACAGATACGCAGTATTTT.